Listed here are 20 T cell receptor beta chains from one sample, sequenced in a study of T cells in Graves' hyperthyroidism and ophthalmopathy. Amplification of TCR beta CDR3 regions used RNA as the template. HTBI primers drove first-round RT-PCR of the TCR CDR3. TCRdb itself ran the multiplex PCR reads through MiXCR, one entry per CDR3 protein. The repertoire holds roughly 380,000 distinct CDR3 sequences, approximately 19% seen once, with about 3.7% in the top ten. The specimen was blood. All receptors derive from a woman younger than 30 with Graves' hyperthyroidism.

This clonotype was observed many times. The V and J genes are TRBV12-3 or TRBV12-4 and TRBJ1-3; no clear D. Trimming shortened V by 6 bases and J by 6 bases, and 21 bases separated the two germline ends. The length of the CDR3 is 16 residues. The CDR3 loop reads CASSNPGSPSANTIYF. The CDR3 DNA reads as TGTGCCAGCAGCAACCCCGGGTCTCCGAGCGCAAACACCATATATTTT.

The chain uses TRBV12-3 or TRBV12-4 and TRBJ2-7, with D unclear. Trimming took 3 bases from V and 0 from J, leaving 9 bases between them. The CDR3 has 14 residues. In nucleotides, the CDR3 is TGTGCCAGCAGTTTGAACCCCTCCTCCTACGAGCAGTACTTC. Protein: CASSLNPSSYEQYF.

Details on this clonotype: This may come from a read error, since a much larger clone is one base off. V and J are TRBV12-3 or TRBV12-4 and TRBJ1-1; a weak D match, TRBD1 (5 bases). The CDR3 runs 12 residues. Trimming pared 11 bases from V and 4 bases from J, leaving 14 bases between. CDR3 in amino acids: CAASPGRTEAFF. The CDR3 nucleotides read TGTGCCGCCTCCCCAGGGCGCACTGAAGCTTTCTTT.

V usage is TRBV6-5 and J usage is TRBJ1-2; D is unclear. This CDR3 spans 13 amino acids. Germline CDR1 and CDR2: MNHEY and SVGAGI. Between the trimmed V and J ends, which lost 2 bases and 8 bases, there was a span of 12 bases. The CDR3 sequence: CASSYTLVGGYTF. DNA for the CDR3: TGTGCCAGCAGTTACACCCTGGTTGGCGGCTACACCTTC.

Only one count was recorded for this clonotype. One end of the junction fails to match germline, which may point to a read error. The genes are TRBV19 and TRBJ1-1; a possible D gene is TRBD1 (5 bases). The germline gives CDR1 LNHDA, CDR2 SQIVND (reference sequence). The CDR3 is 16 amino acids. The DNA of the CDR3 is TGTGTCAGTAGCCGGGACCGACTTCCGATGAACACTGAAGCTTTCTTT. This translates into CVSSRDRLPMNTEAFF.

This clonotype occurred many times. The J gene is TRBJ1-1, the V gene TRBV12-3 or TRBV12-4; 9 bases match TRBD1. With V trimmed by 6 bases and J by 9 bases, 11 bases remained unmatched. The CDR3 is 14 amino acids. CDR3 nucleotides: TGTGCCAGCAGGCCCCCGGGACAGGGATTGAAAGCTTTCTTT. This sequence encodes CASRPPGQGLKAFF.

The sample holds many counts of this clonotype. The CDR3, as DNA: TGTGCCAGCAGTTCCTCAACGGGATACAATGAGCAGTTCTTC. It specifies CASSSSTGYNEQFF. The chain uses TRBV12-3 or TRBV12-4 and TRBJ2-1; D is perhaps TRBD2 (5 bases). Trimming pared 4 bases from V and 4 bases from J, leaving 11 bases between. This CDR3 comprises 14 residues.

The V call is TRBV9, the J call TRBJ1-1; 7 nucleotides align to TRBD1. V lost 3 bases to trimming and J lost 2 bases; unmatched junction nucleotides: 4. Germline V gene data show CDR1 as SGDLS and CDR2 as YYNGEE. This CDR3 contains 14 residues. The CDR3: CASSGTGPNTEAFF. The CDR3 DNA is TGTGCCAGCAGCGGGACAGGACCTAACACTGAAGCTTTCTTT.

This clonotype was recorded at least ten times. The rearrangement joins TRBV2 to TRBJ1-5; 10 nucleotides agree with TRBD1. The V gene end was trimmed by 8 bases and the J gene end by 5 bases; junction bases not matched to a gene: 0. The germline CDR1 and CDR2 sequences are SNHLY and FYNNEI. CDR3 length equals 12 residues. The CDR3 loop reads CASGTGDQPQHF. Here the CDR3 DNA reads TGTGCCAGCGGGACAGGGGATCAGCCCCAGCATTTT.

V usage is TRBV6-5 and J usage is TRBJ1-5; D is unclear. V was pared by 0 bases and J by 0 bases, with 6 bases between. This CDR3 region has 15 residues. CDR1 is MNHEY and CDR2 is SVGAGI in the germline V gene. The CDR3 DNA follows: TGTGCCAGCAGTTACTCGATCGCTAGCAATCAGCCCCAGCATTTT. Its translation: CASSYSIASNQPQHF.

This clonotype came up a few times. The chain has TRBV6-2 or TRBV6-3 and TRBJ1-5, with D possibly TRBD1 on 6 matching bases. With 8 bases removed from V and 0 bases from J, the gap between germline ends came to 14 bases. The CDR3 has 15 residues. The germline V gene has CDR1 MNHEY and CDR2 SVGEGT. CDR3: CASWRGGYSNQPQHF. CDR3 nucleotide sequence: TGTGCCAGCTGGAGGGGGGGCTATAGCAATCAGCCCCAGCATTTT.

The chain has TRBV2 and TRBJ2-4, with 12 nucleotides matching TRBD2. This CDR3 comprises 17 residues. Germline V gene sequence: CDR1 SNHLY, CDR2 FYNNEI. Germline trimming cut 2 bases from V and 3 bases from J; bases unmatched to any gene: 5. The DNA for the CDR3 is TGTGCCAGCAGTGAATTCACTAGCGGGGGGAACAAAAACATTCAGTACTTC. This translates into CASSEFTSGGNKNIQYF.

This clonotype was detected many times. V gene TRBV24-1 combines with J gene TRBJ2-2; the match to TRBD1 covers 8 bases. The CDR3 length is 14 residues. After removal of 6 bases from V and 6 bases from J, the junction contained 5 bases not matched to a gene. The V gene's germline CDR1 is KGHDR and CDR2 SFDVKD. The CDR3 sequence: CATSRTGRPGELFF. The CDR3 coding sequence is TGTGCCACCAGTAGGACAGGGAGACCCGGGGAGCTGTTTTTT.

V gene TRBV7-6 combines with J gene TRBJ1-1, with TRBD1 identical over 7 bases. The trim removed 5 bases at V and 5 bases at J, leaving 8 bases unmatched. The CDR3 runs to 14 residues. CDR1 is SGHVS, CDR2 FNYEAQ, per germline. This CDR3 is CASSPKQGPTEAFF. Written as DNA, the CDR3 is TGTGCCAGCAGCCCAAAACAGGGGCCAACTGAAGCTTTCTTT.

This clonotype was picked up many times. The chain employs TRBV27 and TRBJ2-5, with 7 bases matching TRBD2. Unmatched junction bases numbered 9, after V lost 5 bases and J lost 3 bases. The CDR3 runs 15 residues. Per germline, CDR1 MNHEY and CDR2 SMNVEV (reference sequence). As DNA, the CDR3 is TGTGCCAGCAGTCCACAGCCTAGCGGCAAAGAGACCCAGTACTTC. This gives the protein CASSPQPSGKETQYF.

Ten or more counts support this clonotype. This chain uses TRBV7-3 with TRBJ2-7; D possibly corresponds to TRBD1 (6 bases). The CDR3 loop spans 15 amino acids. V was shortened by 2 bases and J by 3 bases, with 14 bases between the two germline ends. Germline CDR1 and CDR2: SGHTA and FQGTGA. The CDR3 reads CASSLRDTPNYEQYF. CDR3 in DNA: TGTGCCAGCAGCTTACGGGACACCCCGAACTACGAGCAGTACTTC.

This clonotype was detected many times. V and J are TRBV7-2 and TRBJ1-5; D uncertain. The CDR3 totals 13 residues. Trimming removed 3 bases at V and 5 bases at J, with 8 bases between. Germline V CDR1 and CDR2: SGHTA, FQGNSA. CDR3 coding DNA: TGTGCCAGCAGCTTGGCCTCATATCAGCCCCAGCATTTT. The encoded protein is CASSLASYQPQHF.

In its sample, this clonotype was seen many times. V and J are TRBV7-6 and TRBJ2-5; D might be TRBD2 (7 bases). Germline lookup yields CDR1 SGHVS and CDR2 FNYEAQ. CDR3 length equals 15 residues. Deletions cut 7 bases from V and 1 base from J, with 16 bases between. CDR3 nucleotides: TGTGCCAGCACCTTCCTTAGGGGGGGCCAAGAGACCCAGTACTTC. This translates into CASTFLRGGQETQYF.

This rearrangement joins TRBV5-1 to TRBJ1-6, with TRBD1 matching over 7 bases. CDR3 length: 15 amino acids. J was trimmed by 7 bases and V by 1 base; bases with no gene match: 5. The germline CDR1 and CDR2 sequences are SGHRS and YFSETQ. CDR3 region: CASSLWTGPNSPLHF. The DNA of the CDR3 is TGCGCCAGCAGCTTGTGGACAGGACCCAATTCACCCCTCCACTTT.

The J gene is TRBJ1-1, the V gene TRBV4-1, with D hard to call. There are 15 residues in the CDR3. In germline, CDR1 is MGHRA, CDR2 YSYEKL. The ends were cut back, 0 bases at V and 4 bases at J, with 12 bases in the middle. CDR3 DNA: TGCGCCAGCAGCCAAGACACGTTATTTGGCACTGAAGCTTTCTTT. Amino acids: CASSQDTLFGTEAFF.